One TCR beta chain is described in this entry. This clonotype came up many times. It lacks a known antigen. There are no base qualities to consult, and no much larger clone falls within one base. For repertoire sequencing, the TCR beta CDR3 regions were amplified from RNA transcripts. The first round of RT-PCR was done with HTBI primers and the Qiagen OneStep RT-PCR kit, and was followed by a second round of multiplex PCR, then size selection and purification. Sequencing of the libraries was carried out on an Illumina HiSeq2000 in paired-end mode with 100 bp reads. The authors processed their data as follows. SOAPnuke was used to process the reads, removing any read that contained adapters or uncalled bases, had a mean Phred below 15, or lacked an exact match to the constant primer or identifier. High-quality paired reads were merged with COPE v1.2.5. Unique nucleotide sequences were defined as clonotypes and aligned to IMGT TRB V, D and J references using MiTCR v1.1. Only V-J combinations with frequency above 0.0001 were analysed, covering about 99% of repertoires. For each V-J combination, a TCR clonal expansion and chaos score was defined as the ratio of F50 clonal expansion to chaos observed in the TCRdist matrix. Features were reduced by Welch's t-statistics and random forest to more than 10 V-J combinations, which fed a naive Bayes classifier. The similarity between thyroid and blood repertoires was quantified using the Morisita-Horn index. Starting from the raw public reads, TCRdb applied fastp trimming at Q25, assembled clones with MiXCR and retained in-frame beta chains. Records with the same CDR3 protein are collapsed into one entry carrying the most frequent genes and DNA. None of the V and J calls come from the authors' own analysis; TCRdb made them. A total of approximately 480,000 distinct CDR3 sequences appear in this sample, about an eighth of them only once. Of the sample, around 9.8% falls within the top ten clones.

V is trimmed back by 1 base and J by 2 bases, and the junction contains 5 bases that no gene match accounts for. From the cysteine up to the phenylalanine, the CDR3 has a length of 16 residues. The retained sequence is limited to the CDR3, 48 bases, with the frame set at the first base. Ophthalmopathy patients were characterized by moderately to severely active disease, a Clinical Activity Score of at least 3, a NOSPECS grade of at least 4, and a disease duration under 3 months. Patients were excluded if they had other autoimmune diseases, uncontrolled infections, pregnancy or lactation. Clinical symptoms, serum thyroxine, TRAb, thyroid ultrasound and orbital computed tomography were used for diagnosis. PBMCs were isolated from about 9.1 ml of fresh peripheral blood by Ficoll-Paque density gradient centrifugation. Total RNA was extracted with Trizol reagent and quality-checked on an Agilent 2100 Bioanalyzer.

The data derive from a study of Graves' ophthalmopathy and Graves' hyperthyroidism (dated by TCRdb to 2016 to 2019). For the study in its entirety: Peripheral blood was collected at initial diagnosis, before any treatment. The study used signatures of the TCR beta repertoire to tell Graves' ophthalmopathy apart from Graves' hyperthyroidism and to predict which patients would progress to ophthalmopathy. In total, over 130 blood samples were TCR-sequenced: some 40 ophthalmopathy, some 75 hyperthyroidism and approximately 17 hyperthyroidism-to-ophthalmopathy patients. To explore V-J signatures distinguishing ophthalmopathy from hyperthyroidism, a discovery set of 100 patients (around 44 ophthalmopathy, some 55 stable hyperthyroidism) was enrolled. An independent validation cohort was composed of approximately 18 hyperthyroidism patients and approximately 15 patients who later progressed from hyperthyroidism to ophthalmopathy. T-cell repertoires of thyroid tissue and blood were compared in over 5 hyperthyroidism patients. After sampling, hyperthyroidism patients received methimazole starting at 30 mg daily, and ophthalmopathy patients received high-dose intravenous methylprednisolone. The 75 to 100 discovery patients were randomly split 7:3 into training and test sets.

The research as a whole found: Most expanded thyroid clonotypes with frequency above 0.001 were also detected in blood, suggesting blood repertoires may reflect the thyroid immune response. In cross-validation, the 13-signature model distinguished ophthalmopathy from stable hyperthyroidism with around 90% sensitivity and roughly 81% specificity, while in the test set the corresponding values were around 79% and 71%. In validation, the model predicted ophthalmopathy progression with over 60% sensitivity and roughly 78% specificity; eleven to twelve predicted patients were CT-confirmed with GO in a median of 6.5 months. No statistical method was used to set the sample size in advance, and the investigators knew which group each participant was assigned to.

The sample comprised blood. The clonotype originates from a woman in her 30s with Graves' ophthalmopathy. Donor details come from another sample of the same person, matched by shared clones. Here the chain combines TRBV12-3 or TRBV12-4 and TRBJ2-4; the junction holds 7 bases that match TRBD2. The CDR3 here reads CASSLGASGTKNIQYF. The nucleotide sequence is TGTGCCAGCAGTTTAGGGGCTAGCGGAACCAAAAACATTCAGTACTTC.